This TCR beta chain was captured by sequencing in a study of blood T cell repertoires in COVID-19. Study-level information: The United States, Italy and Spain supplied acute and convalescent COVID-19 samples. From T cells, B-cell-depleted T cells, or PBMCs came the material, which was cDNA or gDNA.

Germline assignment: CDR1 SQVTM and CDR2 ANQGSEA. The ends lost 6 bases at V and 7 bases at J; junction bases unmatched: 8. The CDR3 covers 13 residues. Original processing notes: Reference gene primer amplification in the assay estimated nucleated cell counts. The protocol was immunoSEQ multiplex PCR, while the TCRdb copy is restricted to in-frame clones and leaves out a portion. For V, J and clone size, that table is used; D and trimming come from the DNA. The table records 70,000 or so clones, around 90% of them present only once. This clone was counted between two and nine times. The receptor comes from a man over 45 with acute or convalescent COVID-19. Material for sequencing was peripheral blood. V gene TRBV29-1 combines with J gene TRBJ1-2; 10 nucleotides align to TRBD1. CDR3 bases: TGCAGCGTACGGGACAGGGGTTTGGGTGGCTACACCTTC. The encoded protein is CSVRDRGLGGYTF. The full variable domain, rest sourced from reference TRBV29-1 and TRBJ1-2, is SAVISQKPSRDICQRGTSLTIQCQVDSQVTMMFWYRQQPGQSLTLIATANQGSEATYESGFVIDKFPISRPNLTFSTLTVSNMSPEDSSIYLCSVRDRGLGGYTFGSGTRLTVV.